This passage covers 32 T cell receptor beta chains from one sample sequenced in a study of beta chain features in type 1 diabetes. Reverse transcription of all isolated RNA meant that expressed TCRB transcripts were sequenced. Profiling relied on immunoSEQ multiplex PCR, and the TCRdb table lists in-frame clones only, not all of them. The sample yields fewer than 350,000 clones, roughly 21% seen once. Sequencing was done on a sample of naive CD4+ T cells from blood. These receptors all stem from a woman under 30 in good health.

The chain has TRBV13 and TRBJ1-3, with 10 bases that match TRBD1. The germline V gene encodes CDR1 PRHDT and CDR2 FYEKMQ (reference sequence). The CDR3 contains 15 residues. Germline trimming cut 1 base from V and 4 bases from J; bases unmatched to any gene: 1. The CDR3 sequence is CASSLEGQGGNTIYF. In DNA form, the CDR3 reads TGTGCCAGCAGCTTAGAGGGACAGGGGGGAAACACCATATATTTT.

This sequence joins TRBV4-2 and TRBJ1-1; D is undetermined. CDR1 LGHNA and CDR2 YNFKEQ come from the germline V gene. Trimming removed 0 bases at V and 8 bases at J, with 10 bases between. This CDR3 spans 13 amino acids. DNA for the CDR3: TGTGCCAGCAGCCAAGAGGTCGCTGAGGAAGCTTTCTTT. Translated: CASSQEVAEEAFF.

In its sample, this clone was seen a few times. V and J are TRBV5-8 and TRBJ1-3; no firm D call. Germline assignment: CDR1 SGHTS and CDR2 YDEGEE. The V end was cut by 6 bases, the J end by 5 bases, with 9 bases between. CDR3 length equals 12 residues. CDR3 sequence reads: CASTQFRNTIYF. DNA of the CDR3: TGTGCCAGCACCCAATTTCGAAACACCATATATTTT.

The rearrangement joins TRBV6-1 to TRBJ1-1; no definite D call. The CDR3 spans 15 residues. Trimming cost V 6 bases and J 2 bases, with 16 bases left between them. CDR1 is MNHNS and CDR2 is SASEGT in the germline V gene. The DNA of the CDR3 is TGTGCCAGCAGCGCAATACTGGACTATAACACTGAAGCTTTCTTT. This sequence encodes CASSAILDYNTEAFF.

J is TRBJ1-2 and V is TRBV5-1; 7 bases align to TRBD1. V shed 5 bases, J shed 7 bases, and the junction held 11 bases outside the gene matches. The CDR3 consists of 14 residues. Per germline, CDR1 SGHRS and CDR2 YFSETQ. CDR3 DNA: TGCGCCAGCAGTTCTACGTACCAGGGGGGTGGCTACACCTTC. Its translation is CASSSTYQGGGYTF.

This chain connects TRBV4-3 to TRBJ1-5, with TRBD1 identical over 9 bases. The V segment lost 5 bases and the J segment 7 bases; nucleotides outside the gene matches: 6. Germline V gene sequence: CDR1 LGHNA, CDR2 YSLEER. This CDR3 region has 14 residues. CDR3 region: CASSKDRGGQPQHF. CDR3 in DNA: TGCGCCAGCAGCAAGGACAGGGGAGGACAGCCCCAGCATTTT.

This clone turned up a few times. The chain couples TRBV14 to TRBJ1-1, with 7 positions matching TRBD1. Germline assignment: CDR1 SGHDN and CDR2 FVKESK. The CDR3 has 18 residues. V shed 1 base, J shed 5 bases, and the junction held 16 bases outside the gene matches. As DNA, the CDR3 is TGTGCCAGCAGCCAAGTGGGCCTAAGGACAGGCCGAAATACTGAAGCTTTCTTT. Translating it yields CASSQVGLRTGRNTEAFF.

Here the CDR3 reads CASSALREGGEQYF. Written as DNA, the CDR3 is TGTGCCAGCAGCGCCCTTAGGGAGGGGGGCGAGCAGTACTTC. V and J are TRBV9 and TRBJ2-7; perhaps TRBD2 as D (7 bases). This CDR3 contains 14 residues. Germline V gene data show CDR1 as SGDLS and CDR2 as YYNGEE. The germline V and J ends were trimmed by 3 bases and 6 bases, with 16 bases remaining between them.

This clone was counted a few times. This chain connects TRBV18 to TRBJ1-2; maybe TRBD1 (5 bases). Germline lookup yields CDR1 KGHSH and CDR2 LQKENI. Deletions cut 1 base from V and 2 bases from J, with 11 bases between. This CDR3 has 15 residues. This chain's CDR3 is CASSPLPGWNYGYTF. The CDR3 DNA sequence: TGTGCCAGCTCACCACTTCCAGGGTGGAACTATGGCTACACCTTC. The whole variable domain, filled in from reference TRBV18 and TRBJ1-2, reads NAGVMQNPRHLVRRRGQEARLRCSPMKGHSHVYWYRQLPEEGLKFMVYLQKENIIDESGMPKERFSAEFPKEGPSILRIQQVVRGDSAAYFCASSPLPGWNYGYTFGSGTRLTVV.

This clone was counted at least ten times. The CDR3 sequence is CASNGTEETQYF. The DNA of the CDR3 is TGCGCCAGCAACGGGACAGAAGAGACCCAGTACTTC. The chain combines TRBV23-1 with TRBJ2-5, with TRBD1 identical over 7 bases. TRBV23-1 is annotated as an ORF whose role is uncertain. The CDR3 covers 12 residues. The junction had 2 bases not matched to a gene; V was cut back by 7 bases and J by 3 bases.

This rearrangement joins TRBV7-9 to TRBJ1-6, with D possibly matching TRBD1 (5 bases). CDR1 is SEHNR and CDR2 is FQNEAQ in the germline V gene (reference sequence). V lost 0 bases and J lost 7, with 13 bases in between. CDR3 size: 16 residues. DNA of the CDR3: TGTGCCAGCAGCTTAGCGCGGCAGGGAAGGAATTCACCCCTCCACTTT. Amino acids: CASSLARQGRNSPLHF.

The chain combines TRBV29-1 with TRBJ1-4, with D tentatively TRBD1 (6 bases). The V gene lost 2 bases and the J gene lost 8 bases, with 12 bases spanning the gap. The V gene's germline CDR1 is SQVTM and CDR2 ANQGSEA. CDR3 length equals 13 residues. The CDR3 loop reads CSVERGGGEKLFF. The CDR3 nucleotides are TGCAGCGTTGAAAGGGGGGGAGGAGAAAAACTGTTTTTT.

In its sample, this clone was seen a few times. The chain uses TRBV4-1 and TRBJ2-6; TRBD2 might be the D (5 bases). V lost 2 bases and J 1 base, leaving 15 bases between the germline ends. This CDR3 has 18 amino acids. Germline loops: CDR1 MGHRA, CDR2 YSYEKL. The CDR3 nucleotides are TGCGCCAGCAGCCAAATACTTTCCGGGATTTCTGGGGCCAACGTCCTGACTTTC. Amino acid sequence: CASSQILSGISGANVLTF.

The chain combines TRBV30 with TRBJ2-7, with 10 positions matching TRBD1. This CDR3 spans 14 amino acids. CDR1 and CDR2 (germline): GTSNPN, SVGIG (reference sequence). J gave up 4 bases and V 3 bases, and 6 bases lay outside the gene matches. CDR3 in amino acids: CAWSRDRGAYEQYF. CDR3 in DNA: TGTGCCTGGAGCCGGGACAGGGGAGCGTACGAGCAGTACTTC.

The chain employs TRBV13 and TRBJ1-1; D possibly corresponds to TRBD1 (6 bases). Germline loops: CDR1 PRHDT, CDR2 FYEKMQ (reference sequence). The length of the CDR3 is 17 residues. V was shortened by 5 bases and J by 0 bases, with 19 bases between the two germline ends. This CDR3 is CASSVLQGRRMNTEAFF. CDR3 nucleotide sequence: TGTGCCAGCAGCGTCCTACAGGGTAGGAGAATGAACACTGAAGCTTTCTTT. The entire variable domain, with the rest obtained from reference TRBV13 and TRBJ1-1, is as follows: AAGVIQSPRHLIKEKRETATLKCYPIPRHDTVYWYQQGPGQDPQFLISFYEKMQSDKGSIPDRFSAQQFSDYHSELNMSSLELGDSALYFCASSVLQGRRMNTEAFFGQGTRLTVV.

The CDR3 spells CASSLGGLPRRGDQYF. In nucleotides, the CDR3 is TGTGCCAGCAGCTTAGGGGGACTACCCAGGAGGGGGGACCAGTACTTC. This chain links TRBV7-2 with TRBJ2-5; weak D call: TRBD2 (7 bases). CDR1 SGHTA and CDR2 FQGNSA come from the germline V gene. The length of the CDR3 is 16 residues. Trimming stripped 1 base from V and 10 bases from J, with 22 bases between. Full variable domain (rest looked up from reference TRBV7-2 and TRBJ2-5): GAGVSQSPSNKVTEKGKDVELRCDPISGHTALYWYRQSLGQGLEFLIYFQGNSAPDKSGLPSDRFSAERTGGSVSTLTIQRTQQEDSAVYLCASSLGGLPRRGDQYFGPGTRLLVL.

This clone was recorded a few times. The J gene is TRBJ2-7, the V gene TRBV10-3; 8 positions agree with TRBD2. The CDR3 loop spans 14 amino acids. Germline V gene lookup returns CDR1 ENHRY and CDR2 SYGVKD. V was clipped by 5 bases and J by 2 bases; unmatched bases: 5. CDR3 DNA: TGTGCCATCAGTAGAAGAGCGGGGGCCTACGAGCAGTACTTC. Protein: CAISRRAGAYEQYF.

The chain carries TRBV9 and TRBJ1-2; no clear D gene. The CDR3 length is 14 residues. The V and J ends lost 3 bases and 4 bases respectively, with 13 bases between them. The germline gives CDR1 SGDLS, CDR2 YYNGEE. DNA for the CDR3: TGTGCCAGCAGCGGGCCCTTCGAAAGCTATGGCTACACCTTC. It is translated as CASSGPFESYGYTF.

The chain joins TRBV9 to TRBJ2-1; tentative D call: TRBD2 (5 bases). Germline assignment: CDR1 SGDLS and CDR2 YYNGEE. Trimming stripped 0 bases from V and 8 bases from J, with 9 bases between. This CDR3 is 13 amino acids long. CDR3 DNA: TGTGCCAGCAGCGTAGGGCCCGGGGATGAGCAGTTCTTC. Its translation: CASSVGPGDEQFF. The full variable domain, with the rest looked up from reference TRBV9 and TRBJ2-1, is DSGVTQTPKHLITATGQRVTLRCSPRSGDLSVYWYQQSLDQGLQFLIQYYNGEERAKGNILERFSAQQFPDLHSELNLSSLELGDSALYFCASSVGPGDEQFFGPGTRLTVL.

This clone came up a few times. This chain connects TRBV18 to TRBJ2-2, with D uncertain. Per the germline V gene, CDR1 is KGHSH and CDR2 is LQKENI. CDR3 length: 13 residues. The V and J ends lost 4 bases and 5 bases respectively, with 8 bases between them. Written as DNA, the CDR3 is TGTGCCAGCTCACAGAGTGGTACCGGGGAGCTGTTTTTT. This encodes CASSQSGTGELFF.

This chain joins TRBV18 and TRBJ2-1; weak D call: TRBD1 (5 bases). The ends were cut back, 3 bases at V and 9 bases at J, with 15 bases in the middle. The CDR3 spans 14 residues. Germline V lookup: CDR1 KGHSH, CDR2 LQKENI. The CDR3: CASSPVDSLGEQFF. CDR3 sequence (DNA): TGTGCCAGCTCACCGGTTGACAGCTTGGGTGAGCAGTTCTTC.

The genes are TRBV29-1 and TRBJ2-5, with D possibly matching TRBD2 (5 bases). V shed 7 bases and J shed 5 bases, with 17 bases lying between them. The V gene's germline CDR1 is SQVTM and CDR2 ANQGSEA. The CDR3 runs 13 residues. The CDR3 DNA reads TGCAGCGCCCAGAGGGCCACGGTGGAGACCCAGTACTTC. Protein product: CSAQRATVETQYF.

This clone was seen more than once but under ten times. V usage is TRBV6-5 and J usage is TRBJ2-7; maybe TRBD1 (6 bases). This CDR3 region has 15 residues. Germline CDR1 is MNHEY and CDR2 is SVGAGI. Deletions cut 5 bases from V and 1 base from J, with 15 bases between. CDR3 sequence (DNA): TGTGCCAGCAGTACGGACAGAGCCTCATCCTACGAGCAGTACTTC. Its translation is CASSTDRASSYEQYF.

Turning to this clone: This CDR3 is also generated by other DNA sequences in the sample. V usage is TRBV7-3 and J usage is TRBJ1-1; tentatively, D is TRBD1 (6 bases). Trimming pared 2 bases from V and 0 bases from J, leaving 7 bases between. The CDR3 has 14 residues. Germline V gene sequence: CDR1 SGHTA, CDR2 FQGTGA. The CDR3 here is CASSLQGMNTEAFF. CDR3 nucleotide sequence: TGTGCCAGCAGCTTACAGGGGATGAACACTGAAGCTTTCTTT.

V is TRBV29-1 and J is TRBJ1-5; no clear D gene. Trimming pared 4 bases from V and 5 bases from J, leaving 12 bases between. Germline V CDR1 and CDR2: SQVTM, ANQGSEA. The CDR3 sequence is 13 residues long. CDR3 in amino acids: CSVAGGSDQPQHF. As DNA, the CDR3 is TGCAGCGTTGCAGGTGGGTCGGATCAGCCCCAGCATTTT.

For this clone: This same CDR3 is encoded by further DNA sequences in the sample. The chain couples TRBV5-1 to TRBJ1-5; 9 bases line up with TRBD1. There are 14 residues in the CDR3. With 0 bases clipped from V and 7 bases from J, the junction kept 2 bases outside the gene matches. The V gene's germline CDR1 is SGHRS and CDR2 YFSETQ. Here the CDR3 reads CASSLGQGGQPQHF. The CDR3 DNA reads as TGCGCCAGCAGCTTGGGACAGGGGGGGCAGCCCCAGCATTTT.

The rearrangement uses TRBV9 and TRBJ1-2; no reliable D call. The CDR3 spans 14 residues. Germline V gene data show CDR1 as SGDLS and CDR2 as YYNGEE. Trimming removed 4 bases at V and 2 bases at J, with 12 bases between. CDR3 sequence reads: CASSTPGINYGYTF. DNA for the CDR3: TGTGCCAGCAGCACCCCGGGGATCAACTATGGCTACACCTTC.

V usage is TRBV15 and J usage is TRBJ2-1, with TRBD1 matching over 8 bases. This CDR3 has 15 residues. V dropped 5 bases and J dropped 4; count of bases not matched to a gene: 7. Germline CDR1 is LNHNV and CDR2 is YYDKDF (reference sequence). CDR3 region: CATSPRTGQYNEQFF. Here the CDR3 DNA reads TGTGCCACCAGCCCACGGACAGGGCAGTACAATGAGCAGTTCTTC. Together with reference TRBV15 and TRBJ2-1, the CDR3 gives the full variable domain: DAMVIQNPRYQVTQFGKPVTLSCSQTLNHNVMYWYQQKSSQAPKLLFHYYDKDFNNEADTPDNFQSRRPNTSFCFLDIRSPGLGDTAMYLCATSPRTGQYNEQFFGPGTRLTVL.

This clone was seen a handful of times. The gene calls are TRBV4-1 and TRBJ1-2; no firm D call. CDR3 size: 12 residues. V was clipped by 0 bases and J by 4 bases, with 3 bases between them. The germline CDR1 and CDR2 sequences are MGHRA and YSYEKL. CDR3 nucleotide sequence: TGCGCCAGCAGCCAAGAGAGCTATGGCTACACCTTC. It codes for CASSQESYGYTF.

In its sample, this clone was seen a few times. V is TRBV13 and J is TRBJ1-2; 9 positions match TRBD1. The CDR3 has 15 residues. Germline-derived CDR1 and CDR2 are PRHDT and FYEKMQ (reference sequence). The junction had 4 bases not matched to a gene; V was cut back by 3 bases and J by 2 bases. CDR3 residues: CASSFRTGANYGYTF. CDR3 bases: TGTGCCAGCAGCTTCAGGACAGGGGCGAACTATGGCTACACCTTC.

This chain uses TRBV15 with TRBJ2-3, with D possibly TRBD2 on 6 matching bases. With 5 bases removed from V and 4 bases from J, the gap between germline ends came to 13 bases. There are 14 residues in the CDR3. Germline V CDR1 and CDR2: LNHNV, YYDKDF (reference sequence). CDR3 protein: CATSGRERADTQYF. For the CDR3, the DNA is TGTGCCACCAGCGGTCGGGAGAGGGCAGATACGCAGTATTTT.

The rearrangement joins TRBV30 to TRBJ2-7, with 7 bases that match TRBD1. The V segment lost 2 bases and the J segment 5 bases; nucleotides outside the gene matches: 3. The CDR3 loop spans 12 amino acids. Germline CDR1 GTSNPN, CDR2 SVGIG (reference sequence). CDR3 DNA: TGTGCCTGGAGTTCAACAGGGGACGAGCAGTACTTC. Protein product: CAWSSTGDEQYF.